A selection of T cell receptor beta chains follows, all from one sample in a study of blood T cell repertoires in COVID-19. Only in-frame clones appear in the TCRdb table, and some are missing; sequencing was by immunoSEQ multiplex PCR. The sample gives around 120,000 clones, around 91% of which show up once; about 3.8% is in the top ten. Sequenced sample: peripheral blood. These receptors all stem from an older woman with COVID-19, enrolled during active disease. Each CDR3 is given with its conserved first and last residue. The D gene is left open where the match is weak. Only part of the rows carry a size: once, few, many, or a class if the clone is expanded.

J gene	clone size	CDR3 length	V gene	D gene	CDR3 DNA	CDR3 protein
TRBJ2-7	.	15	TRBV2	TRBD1	TGTGCCAGCAGTGAGTCGAGACAGGGCTCCTACGAGCAGTACTTC	CASSESRQGSYEQYF
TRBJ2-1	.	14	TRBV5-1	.	TGCGCCAGCAGCTTGGCGATAGCGGACAATGAGCAGTTCTTC	CASSLAIADNEQFF
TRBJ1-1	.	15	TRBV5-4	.	TGTGCCAGCAGCTTGTGGGGGGGGGCTAACACTGAAGCTTTCTTT	CASSLWGGANTEAFF
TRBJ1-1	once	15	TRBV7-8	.	TGTGCCAGCAGCATGCTTCGGGGGGCGAACACTGAAGCTTTCTTT	CASSMLRGANTEAFF
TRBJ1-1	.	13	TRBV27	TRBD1	TGTGCCAGCAGTTCGGGACAGGGGGCGCGGGCTTTCTTT	CASSSGQGARAFF
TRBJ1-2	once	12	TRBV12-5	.	TGTGCTAGTGGTTTGGTACAGGGACACTACACCTTC	CASGLVQGHYTF
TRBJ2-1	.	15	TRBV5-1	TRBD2	TGCGCCAGCAGCTTGCGTAGCGGGGGAGACAATGAGCAGTTCTTC	CASSLRSGGDNEQFF
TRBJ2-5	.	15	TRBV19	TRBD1	TGTGCCAGTAGTATCGGACAGGAAAGAGAAGAGACCCAGTACTTC	CASSIGQEREETQYF
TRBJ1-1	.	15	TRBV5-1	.	TGCGCCAGCAGCTTGGCTTCAGGGAAAGACACTGAAGCTTTCTTT	CASSLASGKDTEAFF
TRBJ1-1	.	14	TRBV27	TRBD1	TGTGCCAGCAGCTACAGGGGCCGGCACACTGAAGCTTTCTTT	CASSYRGRHTEAFF
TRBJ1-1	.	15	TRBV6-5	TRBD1	TGTGCCAGCAGTTACGGACAGGCTGATGGCACTGAAGCTTTCTTT	CASSYGQADGTEAFF
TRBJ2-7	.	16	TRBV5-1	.	TGCGCCAGCAGCTTGAATGGGGGGACAGTTTCCTACGAGCAGTACTTC	CASSLNGGTVSYEQYF
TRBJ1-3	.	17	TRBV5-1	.	TGCGCCAGCAGCTTACAAGGTGGGGGCTCTTCTGGAAACACCATATATTTT	CASSLQGGGSSGNTIYF
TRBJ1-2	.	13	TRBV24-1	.	TGTGCCACCTCCTCAAACCGGGGGGATGGCTACACCTTC	CATSSNRGDGYTF
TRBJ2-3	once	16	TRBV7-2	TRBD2	TGTGCCAGCAGCTCCCCTCTAGCGGGGGGCACAGATACGCAGTATTTT	CASSSPLAGGTDTQYF
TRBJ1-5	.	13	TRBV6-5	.	TGTGCCAGCAGTTACTCTATTAATCAGCCCCAGCATTTT	CASSYSINQPQHF
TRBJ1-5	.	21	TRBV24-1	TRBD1	TGTGCCACCAGTGATTCGCACCGGGACAGTCACAAACTTAATAGCAATCAGCCCCAGCATTTT	CATSDSHRDSHKLNSNQPQHF
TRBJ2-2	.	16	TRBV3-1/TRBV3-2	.	TGTGCCAGCAGCCAACTAGGAGGTACGAACACCGGGGAGCTGTTTTTT	CASSQLGGTNTGELFF
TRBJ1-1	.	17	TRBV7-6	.	TGTGCCAGCAGCTCAAGCTGGGGACTCACCCAGGTCACTGAAGCTTTCTTT	CASSSSWGLTQVTEAFF
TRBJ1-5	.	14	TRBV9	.	TGTGCCAGCAGCGCAGGGTCGGGCAATCAGCCCCAGCATTTT	CASSAGSGNQPQHF
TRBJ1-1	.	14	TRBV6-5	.	TGTGCCAGCAGTTACTCCCAGGGGAACACTGAAGCTTTCTTT	CASSYSQGNTEAFF
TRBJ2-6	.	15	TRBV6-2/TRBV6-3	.	TGTGCCAGCAGCCCCGGCGGATCTGGGGCCAACGTCCTGACTTTC	CASSPGGSGANVLTF
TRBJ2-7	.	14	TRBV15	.	TGTGCCACCAGCCCCGACCCCTCTAGGTACGAGCAGTACTTC	CATSPDPSRYEQYF
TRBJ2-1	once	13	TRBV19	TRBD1	TGTGCCAGTAGTATCCAACCAGGGGACAGTAAGTTCTTC	CASSIQPGDSKFF
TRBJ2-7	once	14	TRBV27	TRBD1	TGTGCCAGCAGTTTCGGACAGGGTTTCGGCGAGCAGTACTTC	CASSFGQGFGEQYF
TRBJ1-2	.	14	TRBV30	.	TGTGCCTGGAGCGTGGAGGTTTTTGGTCGTGGCTACACCTTC	CAWSVEVFGRGYTF
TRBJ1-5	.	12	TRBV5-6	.	TGTGCCAGCAGCTTGCCCGCCGGGCCCCAGCATTTT	CASSLPAGPQHF
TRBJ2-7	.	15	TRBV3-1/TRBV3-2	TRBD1	TGTGCCAGCAGCCAAGGCCATACAGGGGGCTACGAGCAGTACTTC	CASSQGHTGGYEQYF
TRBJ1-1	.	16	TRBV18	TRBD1	TGTGCCAGCTCCCTCGACAGGGCTGCACGGGACACTGAAGCTTTCTTT	CASSLDRAARDTEAFF
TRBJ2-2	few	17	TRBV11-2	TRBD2	TGTGCCAGCAGCTTCAATAGCGGGGGGGCCTACACCGGGGAGCTGTTTTTT	CASSFNSGGAYTGELFF
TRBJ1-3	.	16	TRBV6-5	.	TGTGCCAGCAGTTACTCGGGGAGGGGTTCTGGAAACACCATATATTTT	CASSYSGRGSGNTIYF
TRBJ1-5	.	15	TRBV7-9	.	TGTGCCAGCAGCTCAGACAGATATAGCAATCAGCCCCAGCATTTT	CASSSDRYSNQPQHF
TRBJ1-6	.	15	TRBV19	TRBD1	TGTGCCAGTCGAACAGGGGGCTGGTATAATTCACCCCTCCACTTT	CASRTGGWYNSPLHF
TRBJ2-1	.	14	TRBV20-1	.	TGCAGTGCGAGTCGGGGGGCCTTATACAATGAGCAGTTCTTC	CSASRGALYNEQFF
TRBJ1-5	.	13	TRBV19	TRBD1	TGTGCCAGTTCACAGGGGGGCGGACAGCCCCAGCATTTT	CASSQGGGQPQHF
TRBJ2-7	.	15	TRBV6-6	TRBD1	TGTGCCAGCAATCCACAGGGGGCGATTTCCTACGAGCAGTACTTC	CASNPQGAISYEQYF
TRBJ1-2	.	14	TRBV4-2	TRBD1	TGTGCCAGCAGCCAAGTGGGACAGGCCTATGGCTACACCTTC	CASSQVGQAYGYTF
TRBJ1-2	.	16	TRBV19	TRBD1	TGTGCCAGTAGTATAGATACCGGGACAGGGGGCCACGGCTACACCTTC	CASSIDTGTGGHGYTF
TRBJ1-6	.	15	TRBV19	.	TGTGCCAGTAGTATAGCGATGCGGGATAATTCACCCCTCCACTTT	CASSIAMRDNSPLHF
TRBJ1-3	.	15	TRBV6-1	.	TGTGCCAGCAGTGAACAATCCGGGACTGGAAACACCATATATTTT	CASSEQSGTGNTIYF
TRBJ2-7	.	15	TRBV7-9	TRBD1	TGTGCCAGCAGCCCCCCAGGGACAGGGTTCGGCGAGCAGTACTTC	CASSPPGTGFGEQYF
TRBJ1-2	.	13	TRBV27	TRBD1	TGTGCCAGCAGTTATTCGACAGGGGTAGGCTACACCTTC	CASSYSTGVGYTF
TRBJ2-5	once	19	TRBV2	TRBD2	TGTGCCAGCAGTGAACGGCTAGCGGGGGGGCCCGGGGATGGAGAGACCCAGTACTTC	CASSERLAGGPGDGETQYF
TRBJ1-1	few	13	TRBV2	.	TGTGCCAGCAGTGAAAGCCCGAACACTGAAGCTTTCTTT	CASSESPNTEAFF
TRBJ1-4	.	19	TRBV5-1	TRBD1	TGCGCCAGCAGCCAGGACCCCGGGACAGGGGCGTCAACTAATGAAAAACTGTTTTTT	CASSQDPGTGASTNEKLFF
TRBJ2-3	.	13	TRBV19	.	TGTGCCAGTAGTATAAATAGTGAAGATACGCAGTATTTT	CASSINSEDTQYF
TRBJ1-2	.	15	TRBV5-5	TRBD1	TGTGCCAGCAGCAAACCCGGGACAGGGGACTATGGCTACACCTTC	CASSKPGTGDYGYTF
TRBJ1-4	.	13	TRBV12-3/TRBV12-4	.	TGTGCCAGCAGTTCCCCAGTGAATGAAAAACTGTTTTTT	CASSSPVNEKLFF